This TCR beta chain was retrieved from a study of blood T cell repertoires in COVID-19. Study information: There were acute and convalescent COVID-19 samples, and they came from the United States, Italy and Spain.

Residents of 24 US areas, aged about 18 to 89 years, made up the participants. The protocol was immunoSEQ multiplex PCR, while the TCRdb copy is restricted to in-frame clones and leaves out a portion. Of about 290,000 clones listed, roughly 90% are singletons. Per germline, CDR1 SEHNR and CDR2 FQNEAQ (reference sequence). The germline V and J ends were trimmed by 5 bases and 4 bases, with 26 bases remaining between them. The CDR3 extends over 18 amino acids. The sample was PBMCs or T cells enriched from blood (not recorded which). The chain joins TRBV7-9 to TRBJ1-2; tentative D call: TRBD1 (6 bases). The origin of this receptor is a woman in her 40s who had recovered from COVID-19. The CDR3 is CASSQDNPGHRPFYGYTF. Written as DNA, the CDR3 is TGTGCCAGCAGCCAGGACAACCCGGGACATCGCCCCTTCTATGGCTACACCTTC.